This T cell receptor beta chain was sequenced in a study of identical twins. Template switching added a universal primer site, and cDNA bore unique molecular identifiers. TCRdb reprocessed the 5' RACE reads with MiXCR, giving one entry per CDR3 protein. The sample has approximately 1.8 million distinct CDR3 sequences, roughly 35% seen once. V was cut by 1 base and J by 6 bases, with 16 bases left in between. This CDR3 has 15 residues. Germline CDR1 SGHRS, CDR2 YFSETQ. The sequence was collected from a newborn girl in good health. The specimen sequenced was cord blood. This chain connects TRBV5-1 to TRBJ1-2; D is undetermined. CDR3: CASSLQVRRADGYTF. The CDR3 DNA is TGCGCCAGCAGCTTGCAGGTTAGGCGGGCGGATGGCTACACCTTC.